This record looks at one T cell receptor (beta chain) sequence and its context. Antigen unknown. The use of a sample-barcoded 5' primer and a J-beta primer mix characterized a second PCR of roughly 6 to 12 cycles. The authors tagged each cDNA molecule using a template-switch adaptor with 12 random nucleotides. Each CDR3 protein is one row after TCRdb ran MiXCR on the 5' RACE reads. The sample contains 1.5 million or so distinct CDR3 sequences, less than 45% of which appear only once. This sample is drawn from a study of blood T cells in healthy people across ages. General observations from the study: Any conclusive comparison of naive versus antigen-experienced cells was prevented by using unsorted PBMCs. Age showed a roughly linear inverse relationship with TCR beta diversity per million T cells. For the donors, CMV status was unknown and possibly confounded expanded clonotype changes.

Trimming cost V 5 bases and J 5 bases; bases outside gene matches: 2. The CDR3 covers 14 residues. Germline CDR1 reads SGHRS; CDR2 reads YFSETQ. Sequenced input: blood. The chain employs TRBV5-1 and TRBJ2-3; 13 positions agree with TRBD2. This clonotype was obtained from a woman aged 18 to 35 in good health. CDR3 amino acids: CASSWTSGGDTQYF. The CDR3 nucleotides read TGCGCCAGCAGTTGGACTAGCGGGGGAGATACGCAGTATTTT.